The TCR beta chain under discussion was sequenced for a study of cytomegalovirus exposure and HLA in healthy donors. The primer mix had 60 Vbeta and 13 Jbeta primers. Clones were read by immunoSEQ multiplex PCR, and TCRdb kept only the in-frame ones, dropping some. This repertoire shows about 160,000 clones, roughly 80% found once; its top ten account for roughly 6.2%. This clone has more than one count but fewer than ten. The junction had 6 bases not matched to a gene; V was cut back by 5 bases and J by 2 bases. CDR3 length: 17 residues. CDR1 and CDR2 from the germline V gene are SEHNR and FQNEAQ (reference sequence).

Material: PBMCs. The rearrangement links TRBV7-9 to TRBJ2-7, with 16 bases lining up with TRBD2. The clonotype was recovered from a male donor in good health and CMV-seropositive. CDR3 sequence reads: CASSPGTSGRATYEQYF. Written as DNA, the CDR3 is TGTGCCAGCAGCCCCGGGACTAGCGGGAGGGCTACCTACGAGCAGTACTTC.